These 3 T cell receptor beta chains originate from one sample sequenced in a study of blood T cell repertoires in COVID-19. TCRdb's copy holds only in-frame clones and misses some; the assay was immunoSEQ multiplex PCR. This sample has approximately 250,000 clones; approximately 88% occur once, and the top ten carry 1.2%. The sample was PBMCs or T cells enriched from blood (not recorded which). These receptor sequences come from a woman between 40 and 55 years old with acute COVID-19.

The chain recombines TRBV24-1 with TRBJ2-1, with TRBD2 matching 8 bases. Per germline, CDR1 KGHDR and CDR2 SFDVKD. Trimming cost V 6 bases and J 7 bases; bases outside gene matches: 13. This CDR3 region has 16 residues. The CDR3 bases are TGTGCCACCAGTCTCTCGGGCCTAGCGGGCCAGAATGAGCAGTTCTTC. Translating it yields CATSLSGLAGQNEQFF.

V and J are TRBV28 and TRBJ1-5; 7 bases fit TRBD1. Germline V gives CDR1 MDHEN, CDR2 SYDVKM. The ends lost 7 bases at V and 0 bases at J; junction bases unmatched: 15. The CDR3 contains 18 residues. CDR3 region: CASTQGGFGVVSNQPQHF. CDR3 nucleotides: TGTGCCAGCACCCAGGGGGGATTCGGTGTCGTTAGCAATCAGCCCCAGCATTTT. Drawing the rest from reference TRBV28 and TRBJ1-5, the complete variable domain is DVKVTQSSRYLVKRTGEKVFLECVQDMDHENMFWYRQDPGLGLRLIYFSYDVKMKEKGDIPEGYSVSREKKERFSLILESASTNQTSMYLCASTQGGFGVVSNQPQHFGDGTRLSIL.

The chain couples TRBV19 to TRBJ1-2, with 7 bases identical to TRBD1. This CDR3 has 18 residues. The V and J ends lost 0 bases and 3 bases, in that order; junction bases with no gene match: 13. Germline V gene sequence: CDR1 LNHDA, CDR2 SQIVND (reference sequence). The CDR3 is CASSIDISKTGSDYGYTF. Written as DNA, the CDR3 is TGTGCCAGTAGTATAGACATATCTAAGACAGGGTCGGACTATGGCTACACCTTC.